Each of the 5 T cell receptor beta chains below was sequenced from the same sample in a study of CD8 T cells in Susac syndrome (dated by TCRdb to the late 2010s). Receptor amplification or capture employed the immunoSEQ multiplex PCR assay. RNA was extracted with the RNeasy kit and 0.5 to 1 ug was reverse transcribed using random hexamers. TCRdb reprocessing: public reads trimmed at Q25 with fastp, clones called with MiXCR, in-frame beta chains kept. One record per CDR3 amino acid sequence lists the most common genes and DNA. The sample has over 100,000 distinct CDR3 sequences on record, 80% to 95% of them singletons. Together, the top ten hold roughly 0.12% of the sample. Sequencing was done on a sample of CD8+ T cells from PBMCs. Every receptor here comes from a human donor in good health.

The V and J genes are TRBV7-2 and TRBJ2-1; no clear D. This CDR3 has 13 residues. V was clipped by 5 bases and J by 9 bases, with 14 bases between them. Germline V lookup: CDR1 SGHTA, CDR2 FQGNSA. The CDR3 DNA reads as TGTGCCAGCAGCGCGTACCAGAGCACTGAGCAGTTCTTC. It yields the protein CASSAYQSTEQFF.

This chain links TRBV29-1 with TRBJ2-7; D perhaps matches TRBD1 (6 bases). The V gene lost 6 bases and the J gene lost 5 bases, with 14 bases spanning the gap. CDR1 and CDR2 (germline): SQVTM, ANQGSEA. The CDR3 spans 12 residues. The CDR3 spells CSVTQGRDEQYF. CDR3 nucleotide sequence: TGCAGCGTAACTCAGGGGAGAGACGAGCAGTACTTC.

This chain connects TRBV7-9 to TRBJ2-3; tentatively, D is TRBD2 (5 bases). The CDR3 is 12 residues long. Germline V gene data show CDR1 as SEHNR and CDR2 as FQNEAQ (reference sequence). V was pared by 7 bases and J by 4 bases, with 9 bases between. CDR3 loop: CASTSRADTQYF. CDR3 nucleotides: TGTGCCAGCACCTCGAGGGCAGATACGCAGTATTTT.

The chain carries TRBV27 and TRBJ1-1; D possibly corresponds to TRBD1 (5 bases). Germline assignment: CDR1 MNHEY and CDR2 SMNVEV (reference sequence). Trimming shortened V by 4 bases and J by 5 bases, and 11 bases separated the two germline ends. CDR3 length: 13 residues. CDR3: CASSSFGGTEAFF. CDR3 coding DNA: TGTGCCAGCAGTTCTTTTGGGGGGACTGAAGCTTTCTTT.

This chain links TRBV20-1 with TRBJ2-3; D gene unclear. Trimming cost V 3 bases and J 0 bases, with 22 bases left between them. CDR3 length: 18 residues. The germline V gene encodes CDR1 DFQATT and CDR2 SNEGSKA (reference sequence). The CDR3 region has the DNA TGCAGTGCTAGTGGGCCTCCGACTTCGTACCCGAGCACAGATACGCAGTATTTT. This translates into CSASGPPTSYPSTDTQYF.